This T cell receptor beta chain was profiled in a study of breast tumors, draining lymph nodes, adjacent tissues. TCRdb reprocessed the multiplex PCR reads with MiXCR, giving one entry per CDR3 protein. Of nearly 200,000 distinct CDR3 sequences in the sample, 31% were seen once. Axillary draining lymph nodes of breast cancer patients supplied the node samples. This clonotype has at least ten counts. As yet, its antigen is unknown. Study observations and caveats: Luminal-like breast cancer showed significantly greater tumor-nontumor repertoire similarity than basal-like breast cancer did.

This CDR3 is 16 amino acids long. V lost 5 bases and J lost 1, with 17 bases in between. Looked up from germline, CDR1 is SGHTA and CDR2 is FQGNSA. The TCR comes from a female donor with breast cancer. Some clones in this sample may be carry-over from other donors' samples. The chain recombines TRBV7-2 with TRBJ1-2; the D gene is possibly TRBD1 (5 bases). The sample comprised axillary lymph node tissue. CDR3 sequence reads: CASSPGGGWVNYGYTF. Here the CDR3 DNA reads TGTGCCAGCAGCCCCGGGGGGGGGTGGGTTAACTATGGCTACACCTTC. Together with reference TRBV7-2 and TRBJ1-2, the CDR3 gives the full variable domain: GAGVSQSPSNKVTEKGKDVELRCDPISGHTALYWYRQSLGQGLEFLIYFQGNSAPDKSGLPSDRFSAERTGGSVSTLTIQRTQQEDSAVYLCASSPGGGWVNYGYTFGSGTRLTVV.